This T cell receptor (beta chain) appears in the sequencing data of a study of cytomegalovirus exposure and HLA in healthy donors. The PCR ran on 60 Vbeta and 13 Jbeta primers. Profiled with immunoSEQ multiplex PCR; TCRdb holds only in-frame clones, not every one. Of around 91,000 clones listed, 55% to 65% are singletons. Germline V lookup: CDR1 SGHAT, CDR2 FQNNGV. The CDR3 has 13 amino acids. V lost 4 bases, J lost 1 base, and 7 bases lay in between. This receptor was identified in a human donor in good health. The chain uses TRBV11-2 and TRBJ1-1; possibly TRBD1 for D (6 bases). Sequencing used PBMCs. This CDR3 reads CASSWGQNTEAFF. CDR3 DNA: TGTGCCAGCAGCTGGGGACAGAACACTGAAGCTTTCTTT. The variable domain in full, completed from reference TRBV11-2 and TRBJ1-1, reads EAGVAQSPRYKIIEKRQSVAFWCNPISGHATLYWYQQILGQGPKLLIQFQNNGVVDDSQLPKDRFSAERLKGVDSTLKIQPAKLEDSAVYLCASSWGQNTEAFFGQGTRLTVV.